This record concerns one T cell receptor (beta chain) sequence. What it binds is unknown. Sequenced by immunoSEQ multiplex PCR; TCRdb stores in-frame clones only, minus some. Among some 140,000 clones listed, 89% were seen once. The data were taken from a study of cytomegalovirus exposure and HLA in healthy donors. Findings and limits, study-wide: Researchers reported that three CMV-associated chains were confirmed in vitro as CMV antigen-specific. Using the classifier, cytomegalovirus status was reportedly diagnosed with high specificity and sensitivity. Cytomegalovirus-associated TCR beta chains were listed, numbering 164. Most TCR sequences were uncommon, yet certain public TCRs appeared in many donors.

This CDR3 comprises 15 residues. The germline CDR1 and CDR2 sequences are SGHTA and FQGNSA. V shed 1 base, J shed 4 bases, and the junction held 3 bases outside the gene matches. The sequence was obtained from a young woman in good health and CMV-seropositive. The chain recombines TRBV7-2 with TRBJ1-2, with 10 positions matching TRBD1. The material sequenced was PBMCs. CDR3 amino acids: CASSLGTGGAYGYTF. The CDR3 nucleotides read TGTGCCAGCAGCTTAGGGACAGGGGGAGCCTATGGCTACACCTTC.